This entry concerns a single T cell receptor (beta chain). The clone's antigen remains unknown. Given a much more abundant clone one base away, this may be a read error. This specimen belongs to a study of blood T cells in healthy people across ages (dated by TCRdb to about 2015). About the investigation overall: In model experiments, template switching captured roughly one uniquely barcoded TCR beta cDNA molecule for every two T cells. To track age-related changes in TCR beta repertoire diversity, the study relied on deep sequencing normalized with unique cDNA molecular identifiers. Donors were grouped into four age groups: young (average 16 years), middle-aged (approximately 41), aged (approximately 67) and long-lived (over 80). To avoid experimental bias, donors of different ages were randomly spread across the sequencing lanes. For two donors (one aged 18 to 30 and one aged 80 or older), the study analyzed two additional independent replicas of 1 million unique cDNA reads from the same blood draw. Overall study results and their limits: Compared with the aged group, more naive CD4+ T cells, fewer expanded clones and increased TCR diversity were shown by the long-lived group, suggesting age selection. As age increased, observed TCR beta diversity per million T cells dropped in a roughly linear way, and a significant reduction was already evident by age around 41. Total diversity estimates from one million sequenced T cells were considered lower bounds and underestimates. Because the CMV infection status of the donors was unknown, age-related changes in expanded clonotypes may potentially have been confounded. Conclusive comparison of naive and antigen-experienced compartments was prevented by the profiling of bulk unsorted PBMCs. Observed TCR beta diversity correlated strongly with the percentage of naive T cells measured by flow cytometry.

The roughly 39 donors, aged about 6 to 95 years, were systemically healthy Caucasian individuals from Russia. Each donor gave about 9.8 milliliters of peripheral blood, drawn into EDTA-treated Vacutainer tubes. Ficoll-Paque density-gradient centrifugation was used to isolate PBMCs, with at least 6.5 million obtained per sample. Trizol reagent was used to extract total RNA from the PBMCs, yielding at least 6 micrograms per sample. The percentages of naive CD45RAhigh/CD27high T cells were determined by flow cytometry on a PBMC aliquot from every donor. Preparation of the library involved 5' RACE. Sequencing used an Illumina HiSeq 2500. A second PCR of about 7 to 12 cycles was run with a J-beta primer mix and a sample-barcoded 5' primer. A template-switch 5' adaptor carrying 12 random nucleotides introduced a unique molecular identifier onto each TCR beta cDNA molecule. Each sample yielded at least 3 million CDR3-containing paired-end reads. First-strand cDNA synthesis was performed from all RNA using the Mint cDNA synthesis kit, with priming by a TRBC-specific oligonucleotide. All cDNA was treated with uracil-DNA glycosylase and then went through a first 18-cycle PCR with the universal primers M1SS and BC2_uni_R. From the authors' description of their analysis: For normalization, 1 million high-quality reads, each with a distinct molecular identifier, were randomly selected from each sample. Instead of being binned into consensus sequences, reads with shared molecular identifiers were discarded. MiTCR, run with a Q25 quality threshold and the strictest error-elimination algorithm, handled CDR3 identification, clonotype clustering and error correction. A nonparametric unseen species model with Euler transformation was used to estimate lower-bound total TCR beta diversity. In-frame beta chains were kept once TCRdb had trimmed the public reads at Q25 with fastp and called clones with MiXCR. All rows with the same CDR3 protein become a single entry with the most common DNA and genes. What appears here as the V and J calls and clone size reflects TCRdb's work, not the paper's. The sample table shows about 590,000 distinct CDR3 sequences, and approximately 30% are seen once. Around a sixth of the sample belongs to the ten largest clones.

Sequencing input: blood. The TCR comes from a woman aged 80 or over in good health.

This receptor has the CDR3 CASSVGANPWDEQFF. Here is the DNA: TGTGCCAGCAGCGTAGGGGCAAACCCGTGGGACGAGCAGTTCTTC. The rearranged segments are TRBV9 and TRBJ2-1; the D gene is tentatively TRBD1 or TRBD2, each matching 5 bases. The germline V gene encodes CDR1 SGDLS and CDR2 YYNGEE. Counted from cysteine to phenylalanine, this CDR3 has 15 amino acids. Left in the record is the CDR3 DNA by itself, 45 bases read in frame from the first base. V is cut by 0 bases and J by 10 bases, and the space between the germline ends is 17 bases.